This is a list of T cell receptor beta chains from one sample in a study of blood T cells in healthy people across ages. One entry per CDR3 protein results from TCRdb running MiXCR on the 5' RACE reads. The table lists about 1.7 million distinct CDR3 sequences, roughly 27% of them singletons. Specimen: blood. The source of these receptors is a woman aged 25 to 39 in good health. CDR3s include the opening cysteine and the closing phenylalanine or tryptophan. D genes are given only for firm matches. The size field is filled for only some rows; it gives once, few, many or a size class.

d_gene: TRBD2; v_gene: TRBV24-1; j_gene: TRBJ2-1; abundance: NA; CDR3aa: CATSDYDGGGGHEQFF; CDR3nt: TGTGCCACCAGTGATTACGACGGTGGGGGGGGTCATGAGCAGTTCTTC
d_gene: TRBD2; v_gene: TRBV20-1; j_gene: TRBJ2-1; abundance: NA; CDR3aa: CSARVGLAGGRSYNEQFF; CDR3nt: TGCAGTGCTAGGGTAGGGCTAGCGGGGGGAAGATCTTACAATGAGCAGTTCTTC
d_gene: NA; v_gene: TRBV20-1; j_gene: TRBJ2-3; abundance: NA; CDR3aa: CSAGGMLTDTQYF; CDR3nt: TGCAGTGCAGGCGGGATGTTGACAGATACGCAGTATTTT
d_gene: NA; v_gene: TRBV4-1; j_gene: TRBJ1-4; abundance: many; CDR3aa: CASSQGTETNEKLFF; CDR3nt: TGCGCCAGCAGCCAGGGTACCGAGACTAATGAAAAACTGTTTTTT
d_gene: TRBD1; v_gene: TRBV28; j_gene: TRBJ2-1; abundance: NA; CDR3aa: CASLSTQGVSYNEQFF; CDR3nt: TGTGCCAGCCTAAGTACACAGGGGGTCTCCTACAATGAGCAGTTCTTC
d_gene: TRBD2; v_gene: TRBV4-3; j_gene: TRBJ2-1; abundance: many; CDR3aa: CASSHGLAGGTMNEQFF; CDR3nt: TGCGCCAGCAGCCACGGACTAGCGGGAGGGACGATGAATGAGCAGTTCTTC
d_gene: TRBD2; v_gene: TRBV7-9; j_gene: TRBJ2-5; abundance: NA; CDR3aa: CASSSGLALETQYF; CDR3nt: TGTGCCAGCAGCTCTGGACTAGCGTTGGAGACCCAGTACTTC
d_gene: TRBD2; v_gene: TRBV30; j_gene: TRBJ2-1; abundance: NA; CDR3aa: CAVHLAGGPYEQFF; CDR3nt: TGTGCCGTTCACCTAGCGGGAGGGCCATATGAGCAGTTCTTC
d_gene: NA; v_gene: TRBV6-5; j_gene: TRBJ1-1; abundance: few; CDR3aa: CASRPGVRAEAFF; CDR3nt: TGTGCCAGCAGACCCGGAGTACGGGCTGAAGCTTTCTTT
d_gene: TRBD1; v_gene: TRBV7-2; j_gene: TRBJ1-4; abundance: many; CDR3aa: CASRPTGEGGKLFF; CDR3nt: TGTGCCAGCAGACCCACAGGGGAGGGGGGAAAACTGTTTTTT
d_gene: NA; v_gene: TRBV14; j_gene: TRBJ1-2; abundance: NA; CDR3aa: CASSQRGALDYGYTF; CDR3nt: TGTGCCAGCAGCCAACGGGGGGCGCTGGACTATGGCTACACCTTC
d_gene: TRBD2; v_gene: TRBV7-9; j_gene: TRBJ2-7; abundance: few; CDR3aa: CASSLEESGGAFDEQYF; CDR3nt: TGTGCCAGCAGCTTAGAAGAGTCGGGGGGGGCCTTCGACGAGCAGTACTTC
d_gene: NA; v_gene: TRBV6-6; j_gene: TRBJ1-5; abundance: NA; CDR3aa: CASSSPGRNQPQHF; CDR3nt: TGTGCCAGCAGCTCGCCCGGGCGGAATCAGCCCCAGCATTTT
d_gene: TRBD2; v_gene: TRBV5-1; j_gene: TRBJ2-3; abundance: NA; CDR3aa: CASSFVRGGPDTQYF; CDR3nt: TGCGCCAGCAGCTTCGTGCGGGGGGGCCCAGATACGCAGTATTTT
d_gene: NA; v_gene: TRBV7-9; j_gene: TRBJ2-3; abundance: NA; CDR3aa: CASSSSGWGADTQYF; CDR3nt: TGTGCCAGCAGCTCAAGTGGGTGGGGAGCGGATACGCAGTATTTT
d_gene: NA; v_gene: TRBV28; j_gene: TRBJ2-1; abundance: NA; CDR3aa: CATRTVSYEQFF; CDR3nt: TGTGCCACCAGGACGGTATCCTACGAGCAGTTCTTC
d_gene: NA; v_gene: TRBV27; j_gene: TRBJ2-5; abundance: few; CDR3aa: CASSLLEGRQETQYF; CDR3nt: TGTGCCAGCAGTTTATTGGAGGGGCGCCAAGAGACCCAGTACTTC
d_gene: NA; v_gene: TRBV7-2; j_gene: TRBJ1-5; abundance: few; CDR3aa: CASSPNRNRQPQHF; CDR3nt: TGTGCCAGCAGCCCGAACAGGAATCGTCAGCCCCAGCATTTT
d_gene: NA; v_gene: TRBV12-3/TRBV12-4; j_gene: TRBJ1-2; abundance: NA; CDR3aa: CASTEDGYGYTF; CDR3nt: TGTGCCAGCACTGAAGACGGATATGGCTACACCTTC
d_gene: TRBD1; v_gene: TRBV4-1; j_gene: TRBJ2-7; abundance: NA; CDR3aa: CASSRQGDEVREQYF; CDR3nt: TGCGCCAGCAGCCGGCAGGGGGATGAAGTGCGCGAGCAGTACTTC
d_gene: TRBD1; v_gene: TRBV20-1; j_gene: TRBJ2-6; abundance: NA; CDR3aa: CSARQGASSGANVLTF; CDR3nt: TGCAGTGCCAGACAGGGGGCGAGCTCTGGGGCCAACGTCCTGACTTTC
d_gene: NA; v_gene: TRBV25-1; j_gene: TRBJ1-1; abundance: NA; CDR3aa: CASSTDSSRYTEAFF; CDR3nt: TGTGCCAGCAGTACCGACAGCTCCAGGTACACTGAAGCTTTCTTT
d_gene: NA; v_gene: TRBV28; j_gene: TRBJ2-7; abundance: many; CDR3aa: CASSMGRSYEQYF; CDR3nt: TGTGCCAGCTCTATGGGCCGCTCCTACGAGCAGTACTTC
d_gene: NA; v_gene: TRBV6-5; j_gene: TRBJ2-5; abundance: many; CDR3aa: CASSAGRGLQETQYF; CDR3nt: TGTGCCAGCAGTGCAGGACGGGGCCTCCAAGAGACCCAGTACTTC
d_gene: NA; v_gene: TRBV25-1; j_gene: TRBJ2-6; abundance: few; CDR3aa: CASSKASMMSSGANVLTF; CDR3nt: TGTGCCAGCAGTAAAGCGTCGATGATGAGCTCTGGGGCCAACGTCCTGACTTTC
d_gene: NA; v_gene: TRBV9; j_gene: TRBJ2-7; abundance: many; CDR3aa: CASSVRDNDEQYF; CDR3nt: TGTGCCAGCAGCGTAAGAGATAACGACGAGCAGTACTTC
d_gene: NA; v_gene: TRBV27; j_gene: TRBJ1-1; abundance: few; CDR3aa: CASMGWGVSTEAFF; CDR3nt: TGTGCCAGCATGGGTTGGGGGGTGAGCACTGAAGCTTTCTTT
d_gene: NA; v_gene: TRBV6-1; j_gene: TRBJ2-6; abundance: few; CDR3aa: CASSGVNRAGANVLTF; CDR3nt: TGTGCCAGCAGTGGGGTTAACAGGGCCGGGGCCAACGTCCTGACTTTC
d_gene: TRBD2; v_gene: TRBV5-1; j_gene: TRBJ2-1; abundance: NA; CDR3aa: CASGPFRVGLAGDEQFF; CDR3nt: TGCGCCAGCGGCCCGTTTAGAGTGGGACTAGCGGGGGATGAGCAGTTCTTC
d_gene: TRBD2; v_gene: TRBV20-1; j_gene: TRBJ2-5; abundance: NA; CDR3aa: CSARGLGTSVTTQYF; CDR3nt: TGCAGTGCTAGAGGTTTGGGGACTAGCGTGACGACCCAGTACTTC
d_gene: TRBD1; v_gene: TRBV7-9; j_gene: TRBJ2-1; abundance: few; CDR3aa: CASSLPDRGINEQFF; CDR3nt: TGTGCCAGCAGCTTACCGGACAGGGGAATCAATGAGCAGTTCTTC
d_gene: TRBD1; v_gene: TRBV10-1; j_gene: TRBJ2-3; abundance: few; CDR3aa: CASSESRGTGTDTQYF; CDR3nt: TGCGCCAGCAGTGAGTCCAGGGGGACAGGCACAGATACGCAGTATTTT
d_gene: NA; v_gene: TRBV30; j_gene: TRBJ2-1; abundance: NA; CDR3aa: CAWSGIGEQFF; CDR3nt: TGTGCCTGGAGTGGAATCGGAGAGCAGTTCTTC
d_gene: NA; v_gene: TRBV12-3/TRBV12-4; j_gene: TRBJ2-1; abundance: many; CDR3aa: CASSFSRWDYEQFF; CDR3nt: TGTGCCAGCAGTTTTAGCCGATGGGACTATGAGCAGTTCTTC
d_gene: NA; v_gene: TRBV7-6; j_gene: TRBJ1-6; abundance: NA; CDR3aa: CAGSLVLGNSPLHF; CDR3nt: TGTGCCGGCAGCTTAGTTCTGGGGAATTCACCCCTCCACTTT
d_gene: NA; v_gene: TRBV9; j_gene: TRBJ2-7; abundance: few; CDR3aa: CVSSVGAKFLGEQYF; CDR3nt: TGTGTCAGCAGCGTAGGGGCTAAGTTTTTGGGCGAGCAGTACTTC
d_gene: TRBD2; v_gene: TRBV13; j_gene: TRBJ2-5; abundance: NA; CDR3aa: CASSAWGTSGTETQYF; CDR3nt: TGTGCCAGCAGCGCATGGGGGACTAGCGGGACTGAGACCCAGTACTTC
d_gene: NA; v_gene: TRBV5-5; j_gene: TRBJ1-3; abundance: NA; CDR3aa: CASSQEQWNTIYF; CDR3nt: TGTGCCAGCAGCCAAGAACAGTGGAACACCATATATTTT
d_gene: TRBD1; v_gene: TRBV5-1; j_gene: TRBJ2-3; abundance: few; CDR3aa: CASSMGQGADTQYF; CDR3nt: TGCGCCAGCAGCATGGGACAGGGGGCAGATACGCAGTATTTT
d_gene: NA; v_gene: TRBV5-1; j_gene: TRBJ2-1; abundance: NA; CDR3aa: CASRVSSYNEQFF; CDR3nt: TGCGCCAGCCGGGTGAGCTCCTACAATGAGCAGTTCTTC
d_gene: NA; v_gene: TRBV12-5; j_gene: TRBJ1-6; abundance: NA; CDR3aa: CASAPNREVFKSLLHF; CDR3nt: TGTGCTAGTGCCCCCAACAGGGAGGTGTTTAAATCACTCCTCCACTTT
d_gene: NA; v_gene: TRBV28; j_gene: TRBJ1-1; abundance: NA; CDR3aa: CASRDGRGNTEAFF; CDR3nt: TGTGCCAGCCGAGATGGCCGGGGGAACACTGAAGCTTTCTTT
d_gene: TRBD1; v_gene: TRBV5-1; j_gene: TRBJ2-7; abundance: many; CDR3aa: CASSGGTGSYEQYF; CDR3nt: TGCGCCAGCAGCGGCGGGACAGGGTCCTACGAGCAGTACTTC
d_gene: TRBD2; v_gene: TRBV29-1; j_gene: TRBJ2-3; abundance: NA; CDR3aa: CSIEGTTHTDTQYF; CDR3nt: TGCAGCATTGAAGGGACTACCCACACAGATACGCAGTATTTT
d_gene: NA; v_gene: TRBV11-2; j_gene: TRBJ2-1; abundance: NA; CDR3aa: CASSLEERLGRSEQFF; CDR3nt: TGTGCCAGCAGCCTCGAAGAGCGACTGGGCCGGAGTGAGCAGTTCTTC